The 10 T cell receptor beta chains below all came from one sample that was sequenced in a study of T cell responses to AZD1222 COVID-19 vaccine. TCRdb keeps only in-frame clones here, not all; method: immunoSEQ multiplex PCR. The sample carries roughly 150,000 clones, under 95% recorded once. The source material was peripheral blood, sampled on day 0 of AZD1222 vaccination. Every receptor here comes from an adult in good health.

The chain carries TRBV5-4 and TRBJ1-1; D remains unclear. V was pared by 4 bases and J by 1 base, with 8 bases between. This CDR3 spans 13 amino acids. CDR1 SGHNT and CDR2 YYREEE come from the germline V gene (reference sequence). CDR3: CASSVDWNTEAFF. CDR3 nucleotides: TGTGCCAGCAGCGTCGACTGGAACACTGAAGCTTTCTTT.

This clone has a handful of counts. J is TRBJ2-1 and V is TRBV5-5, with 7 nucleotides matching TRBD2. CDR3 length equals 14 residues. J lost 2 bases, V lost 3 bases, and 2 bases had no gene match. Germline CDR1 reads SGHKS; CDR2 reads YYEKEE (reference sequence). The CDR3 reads CASSSGTTYNEQFF. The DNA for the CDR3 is TGTGCCAGCAGCTCCGGGACTACCTACAATGAGCAGTTCTTC. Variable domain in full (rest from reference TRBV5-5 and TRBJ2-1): DAGVTQSPTHLIKTRGQQVTLRCSPISGHKSVSWYQQVLGQGPQFIFQYYEKEERGRGNFPDRFSARQFPNYSSELNVNALLLGDSALYLCASSSGTTYNEQFFGPGTRLTVL.

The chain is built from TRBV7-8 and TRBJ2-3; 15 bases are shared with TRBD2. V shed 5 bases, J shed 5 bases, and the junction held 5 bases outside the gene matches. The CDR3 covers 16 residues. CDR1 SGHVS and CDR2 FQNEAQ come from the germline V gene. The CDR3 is CASSRTSGRGGDTQYF. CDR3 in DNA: TGTGCCAGCAGCCGGACTAGCGGGAGGGGGGGAGATACGCAGTATTTT.

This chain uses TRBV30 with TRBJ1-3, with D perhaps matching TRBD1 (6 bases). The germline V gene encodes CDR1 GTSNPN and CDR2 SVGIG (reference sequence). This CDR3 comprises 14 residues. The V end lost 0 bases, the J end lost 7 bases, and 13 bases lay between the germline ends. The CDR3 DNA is TGTGCCTGGAGTGTACTCCCACAGGGTAACACCATATATTTT. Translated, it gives CAWSVLPQGNTIYF.

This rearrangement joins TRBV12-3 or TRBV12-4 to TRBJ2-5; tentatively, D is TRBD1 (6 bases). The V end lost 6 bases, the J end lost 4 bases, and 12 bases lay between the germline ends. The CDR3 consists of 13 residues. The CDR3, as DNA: TGTGCCAGCAGCCCGGGACATAGAGAGACCCAGTACTTC. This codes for CASSPGHRETQYF.

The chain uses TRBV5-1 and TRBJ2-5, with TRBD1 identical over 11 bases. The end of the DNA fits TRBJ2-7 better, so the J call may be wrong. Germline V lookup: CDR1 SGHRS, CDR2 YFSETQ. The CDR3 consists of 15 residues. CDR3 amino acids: CASSLMGQGVYEQYF. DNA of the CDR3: TGCGCCAGCAGCTTGATGGGACAGGGGGTCTACGAGCAGTACTTC.

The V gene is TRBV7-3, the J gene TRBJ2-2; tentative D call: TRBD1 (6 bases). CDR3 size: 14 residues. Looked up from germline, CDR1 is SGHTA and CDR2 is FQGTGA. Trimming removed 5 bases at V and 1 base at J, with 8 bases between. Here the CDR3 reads CASSPTGNTGELFF. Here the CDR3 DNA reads TGTGCCAGCAGCCCGACAGGGAACACCGGGGAGCTGTTTTTT.

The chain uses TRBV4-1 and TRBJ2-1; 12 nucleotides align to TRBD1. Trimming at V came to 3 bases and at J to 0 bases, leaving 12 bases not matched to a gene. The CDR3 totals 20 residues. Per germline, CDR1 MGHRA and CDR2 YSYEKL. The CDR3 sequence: CASSHPRDRGPYSSYNEQFF. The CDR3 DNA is TGCGCCAGCAGCCACCCCCGGGACAGGGGGCCCTACAGCTCCTACAATGAGCAGTTCTTC.

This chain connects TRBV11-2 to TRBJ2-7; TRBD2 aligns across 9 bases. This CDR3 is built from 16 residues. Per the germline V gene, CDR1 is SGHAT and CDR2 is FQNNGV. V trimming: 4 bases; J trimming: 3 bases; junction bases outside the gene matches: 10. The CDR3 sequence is CASSSRLAGEFYEQYF. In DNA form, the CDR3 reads TGTGCCAGCAGCTCCCGGTTAGCGGGAGAGTTCTACGAGCAGTACTTC. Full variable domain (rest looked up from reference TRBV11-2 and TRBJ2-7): EAGVAQSPRYKIIEKRQSVAFWCNPISGHATLYWYQQILGQGPKLLIQFQNNGVVDDSQLPKDRFSAERLKGVDSTLKIQPAKLEDSAVYLCASSSRLAGEFYEQYFGPGTRLTVT.

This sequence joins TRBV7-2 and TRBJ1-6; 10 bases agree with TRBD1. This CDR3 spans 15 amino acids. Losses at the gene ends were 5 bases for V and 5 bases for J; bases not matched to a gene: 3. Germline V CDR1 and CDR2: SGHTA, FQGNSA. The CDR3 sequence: CASSADRGHNSPLHF. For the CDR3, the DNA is TGTGCCAGCAGCGCCGACAGGGGGCATAATTCACCCCTCCACTTT.